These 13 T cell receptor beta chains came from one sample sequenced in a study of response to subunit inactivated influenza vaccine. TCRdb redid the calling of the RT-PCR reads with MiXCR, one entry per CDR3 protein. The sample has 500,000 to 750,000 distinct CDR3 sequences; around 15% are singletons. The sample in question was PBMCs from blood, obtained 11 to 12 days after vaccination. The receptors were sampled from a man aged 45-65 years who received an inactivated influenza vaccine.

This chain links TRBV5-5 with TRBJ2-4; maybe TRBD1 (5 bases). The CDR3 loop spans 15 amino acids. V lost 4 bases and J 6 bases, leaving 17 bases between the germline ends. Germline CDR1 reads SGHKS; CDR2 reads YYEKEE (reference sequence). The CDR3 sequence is CASSPVQGRGNIQYF. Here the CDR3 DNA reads TGTGCCAGCAGCCCGGTCCAGGGTAGGGGAAACATTCAGTACTTC.

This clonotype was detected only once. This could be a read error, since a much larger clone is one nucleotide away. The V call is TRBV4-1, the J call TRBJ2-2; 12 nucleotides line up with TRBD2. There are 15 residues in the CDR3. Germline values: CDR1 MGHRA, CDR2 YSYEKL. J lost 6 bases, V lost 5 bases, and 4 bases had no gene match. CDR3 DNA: TGCGCCAGCAGCATACGGACTAGCGGGGCCGGGGAGCTGTTTTTT. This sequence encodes CASSIRTSGAGELFF.

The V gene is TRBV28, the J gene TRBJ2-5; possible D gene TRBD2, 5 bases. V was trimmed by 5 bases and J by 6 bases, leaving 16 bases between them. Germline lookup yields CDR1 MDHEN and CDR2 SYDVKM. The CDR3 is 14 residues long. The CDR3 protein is CASSGAARLKTQYF. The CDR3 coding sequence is TGTGCCAGCAGTGGCGCGGCGAGACTAAAGACCCAGTACTTC.

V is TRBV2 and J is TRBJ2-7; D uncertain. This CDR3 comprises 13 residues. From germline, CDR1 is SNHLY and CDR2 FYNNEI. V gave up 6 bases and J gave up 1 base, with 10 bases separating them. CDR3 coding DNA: TGTGCCAGCAGCGACGGTCAGTCCTACGAGCAGTACTTC. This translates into CASSDGQSYEQYF.

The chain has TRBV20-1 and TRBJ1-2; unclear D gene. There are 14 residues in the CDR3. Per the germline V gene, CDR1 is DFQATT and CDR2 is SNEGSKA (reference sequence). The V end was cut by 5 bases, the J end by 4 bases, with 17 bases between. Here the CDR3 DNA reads TGCAGTGCTCCCATAGCTGGCGGAAGCTATGGCTACACCTTC. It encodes CSAPIAGGSYGYTF.

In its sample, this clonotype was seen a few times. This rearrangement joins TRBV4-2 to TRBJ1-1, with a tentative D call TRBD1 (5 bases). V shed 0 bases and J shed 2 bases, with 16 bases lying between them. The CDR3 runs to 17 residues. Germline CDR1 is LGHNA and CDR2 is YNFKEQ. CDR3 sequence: CASSQDMRVRGNTEAFF. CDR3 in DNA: TGTGCCAGCAGCCAAGATATGAGGGTAAGGGGCAACACTGAAGCTTTCTTT.

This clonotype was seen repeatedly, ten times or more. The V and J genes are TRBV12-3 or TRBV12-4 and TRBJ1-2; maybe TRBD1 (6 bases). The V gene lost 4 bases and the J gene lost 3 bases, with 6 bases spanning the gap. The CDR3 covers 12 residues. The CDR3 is CASSSGDYGYTF. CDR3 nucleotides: TGTGCCAGCAGTTCAGGGGACTATGGCTACACCTTC.

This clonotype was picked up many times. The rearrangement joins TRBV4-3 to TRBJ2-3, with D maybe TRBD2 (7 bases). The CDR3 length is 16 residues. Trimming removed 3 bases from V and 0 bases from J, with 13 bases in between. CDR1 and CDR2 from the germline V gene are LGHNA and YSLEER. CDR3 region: CASSQGGGGSTDTQYF. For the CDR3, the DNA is TGCGCCAGCAGCCAGGGGGGCGGGGGCAGCACAGATACGCAGTATTTT.

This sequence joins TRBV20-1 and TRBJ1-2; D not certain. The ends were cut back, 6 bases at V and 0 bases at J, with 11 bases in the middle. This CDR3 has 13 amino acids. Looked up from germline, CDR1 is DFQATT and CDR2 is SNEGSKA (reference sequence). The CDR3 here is CSAKPSSNYGYTF. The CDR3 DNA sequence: TGCAGTGCCAAGCCCTCTTCTAACTATGGCTACACCTTC.

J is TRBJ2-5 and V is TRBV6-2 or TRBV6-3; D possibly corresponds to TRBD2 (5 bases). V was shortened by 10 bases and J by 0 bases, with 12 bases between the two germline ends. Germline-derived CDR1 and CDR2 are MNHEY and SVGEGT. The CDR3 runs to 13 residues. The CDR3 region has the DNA TGTGCCATATCTGGGAGATACCAAGAGACCCAGTACTTC. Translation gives CAISGRYQETQYF.

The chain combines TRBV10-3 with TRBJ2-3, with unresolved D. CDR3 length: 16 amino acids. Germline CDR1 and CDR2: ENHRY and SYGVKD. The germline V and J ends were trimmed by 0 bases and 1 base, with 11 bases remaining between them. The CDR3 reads CAISESLSLGTDTQYF. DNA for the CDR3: TGTGCCATCAGTGAGTCGCTTAGCCTGGGCACAGATACGCAGTATTTT.

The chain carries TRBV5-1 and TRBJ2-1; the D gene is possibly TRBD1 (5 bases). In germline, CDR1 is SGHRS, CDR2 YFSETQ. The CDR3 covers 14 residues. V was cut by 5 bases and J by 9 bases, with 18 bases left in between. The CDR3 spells CASRVGARVVEQFF. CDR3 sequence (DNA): TGCGCCAGCAGAGTAGGGGCCCGAGTAGTTGAGCAGTTCTTC.

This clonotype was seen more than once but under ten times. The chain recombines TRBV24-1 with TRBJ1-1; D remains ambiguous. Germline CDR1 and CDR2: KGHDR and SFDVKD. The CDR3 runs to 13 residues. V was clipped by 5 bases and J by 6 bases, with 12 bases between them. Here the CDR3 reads CATSAWNGAEAFF. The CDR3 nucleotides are TGTGCCACCAGTGCCTGGAATGGCGCTGAAGCTTTCTTT.